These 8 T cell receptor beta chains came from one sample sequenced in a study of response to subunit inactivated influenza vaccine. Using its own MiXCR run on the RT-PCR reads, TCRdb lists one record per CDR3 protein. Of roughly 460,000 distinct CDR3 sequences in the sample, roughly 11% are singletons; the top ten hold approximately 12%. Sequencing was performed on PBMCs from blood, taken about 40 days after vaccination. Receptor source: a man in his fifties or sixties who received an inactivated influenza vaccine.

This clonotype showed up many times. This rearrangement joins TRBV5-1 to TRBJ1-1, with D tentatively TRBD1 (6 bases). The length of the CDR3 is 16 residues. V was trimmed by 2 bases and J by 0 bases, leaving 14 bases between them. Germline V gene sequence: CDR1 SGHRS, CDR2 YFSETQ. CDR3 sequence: CASSFRQATVNTEAFF. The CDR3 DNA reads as TGCGCCAGCAGCTTCCGACAGGCGACGGTGAACACTGAAGCTTTCTTT.

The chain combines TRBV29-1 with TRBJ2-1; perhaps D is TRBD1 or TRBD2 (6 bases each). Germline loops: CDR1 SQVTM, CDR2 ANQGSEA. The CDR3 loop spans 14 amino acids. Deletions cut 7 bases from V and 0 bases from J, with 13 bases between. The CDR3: CSAGGTNSYNEQFF. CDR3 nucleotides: TGCAGCGCCGGAGGGACAAACTCCTACAATGAGCAGTTCTTC.

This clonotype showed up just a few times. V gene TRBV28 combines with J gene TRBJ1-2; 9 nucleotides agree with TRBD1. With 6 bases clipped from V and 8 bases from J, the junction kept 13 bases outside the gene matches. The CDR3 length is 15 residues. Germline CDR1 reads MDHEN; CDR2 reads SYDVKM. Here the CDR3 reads CASSFFPDRGGGYTF. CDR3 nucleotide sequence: TGTGCCAGCAGCTTCTTCCCGGACAGGGGCGGAGGCTACACCTTC.

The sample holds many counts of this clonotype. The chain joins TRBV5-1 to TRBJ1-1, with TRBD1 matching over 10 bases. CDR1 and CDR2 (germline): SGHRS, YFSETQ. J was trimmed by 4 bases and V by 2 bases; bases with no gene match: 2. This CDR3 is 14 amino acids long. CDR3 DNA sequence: TGCGCCAGCAGCTTAGACAGGGGGCTCACTGAAGCTTTCTTT. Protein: CASSLDRGLTEAFF.

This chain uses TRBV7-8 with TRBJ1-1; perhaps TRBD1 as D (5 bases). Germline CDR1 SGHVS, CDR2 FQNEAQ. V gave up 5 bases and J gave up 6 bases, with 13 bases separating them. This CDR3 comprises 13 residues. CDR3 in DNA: TGTGCCAGCAGCCCGGGGGGGATCCCTGAAGCTTTCTTT. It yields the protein CASSPGGIPEAFF.

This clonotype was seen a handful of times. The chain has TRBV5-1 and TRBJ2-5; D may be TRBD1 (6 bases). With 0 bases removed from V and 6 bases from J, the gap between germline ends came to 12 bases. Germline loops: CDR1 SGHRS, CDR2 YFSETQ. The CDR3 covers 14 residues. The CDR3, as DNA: TGCGCCAGCAGCTTGGTTACAGGGACGAAGACCCAGTACTTC. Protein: CASSLVTGTKTQYF.

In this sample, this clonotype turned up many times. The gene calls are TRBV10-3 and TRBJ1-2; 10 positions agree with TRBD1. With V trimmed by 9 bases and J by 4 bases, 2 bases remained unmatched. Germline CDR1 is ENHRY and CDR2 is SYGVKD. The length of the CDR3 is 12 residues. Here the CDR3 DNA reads TGTGCCATTGGACAGGGGGGCTATGGCTACACCTTC. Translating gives CAIGQGGYGYTF.

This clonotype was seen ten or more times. The CDR3 bases are TGCAGCGTTGAAGACCGCGGGGGGGGTACAGATACGCAGTATTTT. Amino acid sequence: CSVEDRGGGTDTQYF. J is TRBJ2-3 and V is TRBV29-1, with TRBD2 identical over 9 bases. The CDR3 loop spans 15 amino acids. V shed 0 bases and J 3 bases; nucleotides not matched to a gene: 4. Germline-derived CDR1 and CDR2 are SQVTM and ANQGSEA.